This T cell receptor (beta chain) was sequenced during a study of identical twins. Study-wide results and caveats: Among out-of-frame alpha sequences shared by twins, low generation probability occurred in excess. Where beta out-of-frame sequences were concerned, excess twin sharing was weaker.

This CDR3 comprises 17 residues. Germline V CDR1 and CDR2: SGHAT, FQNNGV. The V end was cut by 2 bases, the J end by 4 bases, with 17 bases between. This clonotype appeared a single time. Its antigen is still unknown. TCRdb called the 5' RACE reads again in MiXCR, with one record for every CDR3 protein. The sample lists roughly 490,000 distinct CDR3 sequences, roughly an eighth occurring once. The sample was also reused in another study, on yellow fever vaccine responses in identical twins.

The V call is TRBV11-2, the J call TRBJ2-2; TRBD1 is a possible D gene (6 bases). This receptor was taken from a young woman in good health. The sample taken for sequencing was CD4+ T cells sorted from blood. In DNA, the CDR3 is TGTGCCAGCAGCTTACCAGGGGCCCAAACTTCCACCGGGGAGCTGTTTTTT. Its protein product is CASSLPGAQTSTGELFF.